These T cell receptor beta chains were read from a single sample in a study of OX40 agonist ivuxolimab in advanced cancers. Using immunoSEQ multiplex PCR, the repertoire was profiled, and TCRdb retains in-frame clones only, with some absent. This sample has about 33,000 clones, with 89% found just once. The source material was CD4+ or CD8+ T cells sorted from blood, sampled in a trial of the OX40 agonist ivuxolimab. Receptor source: an adult with an advanced solid tumor such as melanoma, head and neck, liver or kidney cancer. The CDR3 runs from the conserved cysteine through the conserved F or W. D genes are given only for firm matches. Part of the rows lack a size; the others show once, few, many or a class for expanded clones.

J gene | V gene | D gene | clone size | CDR3 DNA | CDR3 protein
TRBJ2-1 | TRBV5-1 | TRBD1 | - | TGCGCCAGCAGCTTCGGGACAGATTACAATGAGCAGTTCTTC | CASSFGTDYNEQFF
TRBJ1-1 | TRBV9 | - | - | TGTGCCAGCAGCGTCACCGGGACAAGCCAAACTGAAGCTTTCTTT | CASSVTGTSQTEAFF
TRBJ2-5 | TRBV10-1 | - | - | TGCGCCAGCGGGGTGTTGAGAGAGACCCAGTACTTC | CASGVLRETQYF
TRBJ2-7 | TRBV15 | TRBD2 | once | TGTGCCACCGGTAGCGGGAGGGACGAGCAGTACTTC | CATGSGRDEQYF
TRBJ1-5 | TRBV5-5 | - | - | TGTGCCAGCAGCACAATTGGACCTACAGGATTCAATCAGCCCCAGCATTTT | CASSTIGPTGFNQPQHF
TRBJ2-3 | TRBV5-1 | - | - | TGCGCCAGCAGCTTCACCGAGGGGTCGGATACGCAGTATTTT | CASSFTEGSDTQYF
TRBJ2-5 | TRBV4-1 | - | - | TGCGCCAGCAGCTTCGTAGGGACTGACGGGACCCAGTACTTC | CASSFVGTDGTQYF
TRBJ1-4 | TRBV5-6 | - | - | TGTGCCAGCAGCACCCGGGCCCTTAATGAAAAACTGTTTTTT | CASSTRALNEKLFF
TRBJ2-7 | TRBV27 | - | - | TGTGCCAGCTCGTGGCGGGCCCCCTACGAGCAGTACTTC | CASSWRAPYEQYF
TRBJ2-7 | TRBV18 | - | - | TGTGCCAGCTCACCACTTGAACCCGGCGAGCAGTACTTC | CASSPLEPGEQYF
TRBJ1-2 | TRBV6-1 | - | - | TGTGCCAGCAGTGAAATGGGCAGGGGTCGTTACACCTTC | CASSEMGRGRYTF
TRBJ2-1 | TRBV7-6 | - | - | TGTGCCAGCAGCTTATGGGCCGTGGGAGGTGAGCAGTTCTTC | CASSLWAVGGEQFF
TRBJ1-2 | TRBV29-1 | - | - | TGCAGCGCTGACCCCGACGGGAGAACAGGTGGCTACACCTTC | CSADPDGRTGGYTF
TRBJ1-2 | TRBV29-1 | - | - | TGCAGCGTCCAGGACTCTGCGGAAAACTTC | CSVQDSAENF
TRBJ1-6 | TRBV7-6 | TRBD1 | few | TGTGCCAGCAGCGACAGGGGTAATTCACCCCTCCACTTT | CASSDRGNSPLHF